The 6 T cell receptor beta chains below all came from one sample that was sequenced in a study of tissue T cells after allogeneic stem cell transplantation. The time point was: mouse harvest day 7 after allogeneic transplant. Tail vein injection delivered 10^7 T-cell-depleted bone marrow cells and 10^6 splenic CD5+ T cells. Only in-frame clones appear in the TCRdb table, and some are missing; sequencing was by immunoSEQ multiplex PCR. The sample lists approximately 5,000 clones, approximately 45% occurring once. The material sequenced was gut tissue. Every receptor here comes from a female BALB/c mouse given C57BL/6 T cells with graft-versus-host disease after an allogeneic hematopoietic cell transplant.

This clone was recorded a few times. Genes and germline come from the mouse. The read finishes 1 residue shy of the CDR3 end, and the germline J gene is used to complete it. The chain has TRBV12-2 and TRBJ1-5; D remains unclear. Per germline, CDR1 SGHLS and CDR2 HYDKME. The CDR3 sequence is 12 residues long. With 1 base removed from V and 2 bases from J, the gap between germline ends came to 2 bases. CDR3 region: CASSLHNQAPLF. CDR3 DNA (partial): TGTGCCAGCTCTCTACACAACCAGGCTCCGCTT.

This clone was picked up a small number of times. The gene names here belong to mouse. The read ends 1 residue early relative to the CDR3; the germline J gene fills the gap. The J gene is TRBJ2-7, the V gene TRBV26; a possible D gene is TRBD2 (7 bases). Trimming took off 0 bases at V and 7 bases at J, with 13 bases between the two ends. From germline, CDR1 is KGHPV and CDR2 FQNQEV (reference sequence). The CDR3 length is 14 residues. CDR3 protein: CASSLSRGAREQYF. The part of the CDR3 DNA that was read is TGTGCCAGCAGTCTGTCGAGGGGGGCAAGGGAACAGTAC.

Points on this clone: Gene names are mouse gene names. The CDR3 loop reads CASSLEDRGQAPLF. The part of the CDR3 DNA that was read is TGTGCCAGCAGTTTAGAGGACAGGGGGCAGGCTCCGCTT. V usage is TRBV15 and J usage is TRBJ1-5, with 10 bases matching TRBD1. Read sequence stops 1 residue before the CDR3 end, and the germline J gene provides the missing end. This CDR3 has 14 amino acids. Germline V gene lookup returns CDR1 SGHND and CDR2 FRSKSL. J was trimmed by 7 bases and V by 1 base; bases with no gene match: 1.

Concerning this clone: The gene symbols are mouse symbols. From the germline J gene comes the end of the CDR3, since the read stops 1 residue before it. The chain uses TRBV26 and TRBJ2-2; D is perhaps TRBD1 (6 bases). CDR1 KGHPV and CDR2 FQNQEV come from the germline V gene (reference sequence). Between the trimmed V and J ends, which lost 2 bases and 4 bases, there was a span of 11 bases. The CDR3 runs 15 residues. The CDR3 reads CASSLGTRGTGQLYF. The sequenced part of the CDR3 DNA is TGTGCCAGCAGTCTGGGGACACGGGGCACCGGGCAGCTCTAC.

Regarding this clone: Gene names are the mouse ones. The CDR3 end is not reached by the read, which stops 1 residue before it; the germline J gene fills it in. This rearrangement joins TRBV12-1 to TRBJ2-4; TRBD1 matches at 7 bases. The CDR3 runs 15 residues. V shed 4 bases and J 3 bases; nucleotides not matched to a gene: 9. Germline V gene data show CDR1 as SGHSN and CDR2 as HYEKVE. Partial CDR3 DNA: TGTGCCAGCTCCCACCCAGACAGGGCCCAAAACACCTTGTAC. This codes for CASSHPDRAQNTLY. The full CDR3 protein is CASSHPDRAQNTLYF.

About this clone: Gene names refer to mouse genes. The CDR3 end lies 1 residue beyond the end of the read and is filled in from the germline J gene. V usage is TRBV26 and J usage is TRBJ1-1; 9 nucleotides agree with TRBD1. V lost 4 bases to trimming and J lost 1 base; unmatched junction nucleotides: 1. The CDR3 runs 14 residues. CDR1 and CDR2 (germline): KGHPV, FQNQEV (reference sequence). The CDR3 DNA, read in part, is TGTGCCAGCAGTCCGGGACAGGGGAACACAGAAGTCTTC. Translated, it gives CASSPGQGNTEVF. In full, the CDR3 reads CASSPGQGNTEVFF. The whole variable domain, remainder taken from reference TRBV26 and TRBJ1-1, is NSKVIQTPRYLVKGQGQKAKMRCIPEKGHPVVFWYQQNKNNEFKFLINFQNQEVLQQIDMTEKRFSAECPSNSPCSLEIQSSEAGDSALYLCASSPGQGNTEVFFGKGTRLTVV.